The rows below give T cell receptor beta chains drawn from one sample of a study of T cells after somatic rescue of genetic block. Clones were read by immunoSEQ multiplex PCR, and TCRdb kept only the in-frame ones, dropping some. The table shows about 72,000 clones, with about nine tenths occurring only once. The sequenced sample was peripheral blood mononuclear cells (PBMCs). All receptors come from a man aged 30 to 39. The CDR3 runs from the conserved cysteine through the conserved F or W. D genes are given only for firm matches. Only part of the rows carry a size: once, few, many, or a class if the clone is expanded.

CDR3 DNA: TGTGCCAGCAGCTTCCAACCACGAACATATGGCTACACCTTC; CDR3 protein: CASSFQPRTYGYTF; V gene: TRBV5-5; D gene: .; clone size: .; J gene: TRBJ1-2
CDR3 DNA: TGTGCCAGCAGTGAGCACCCAGACAATGAGCAGTTCTTC; CDR3 protein: CASSEHPDNEQFF; V gene: TRBV6-1; D gene: .; clone size: .; J gene: TRBJ2-1
CDR3 DNA: TGTGCCAGCAGCTTGGACGGAGGGGGGAGCTACGAGCAGTACTTC; CDR3 protein: CASSLDGGGSYEQYF; V gene: TRBV5-4; D gene: .; clone size: .; J gene: TRBJ2-7
CDR3 DNA: TGTGCCAGCTCACCACCGGGACCCCAATCCGGCTACGAGCAGTACTTC; CDR3 protein: CASSPPGPQSGYEQYF; V gene: TRBV18; D gene: .; clone size: .; J gene: TRBJ2-7
CDR3 DNA: TGTGCCAGCAGCTCCCAGCGGGAGTTGTATGAGCAGTTCTTC; CDR3 protein: CASSSQRELYEQFF; V gene: TRBV7-2; D gene: TRBD2; clone size: .; J gene: TRBJ2-1
CDR3 DNA: TGTGCCACCTCAGGACTAGCGAGAGAGACCCAGTACTTC; CDR3 protein: CATSGLARETQYF; V gene: TRBV19; D gene: TRBD2; clone size: .; J gene: TRBJ2-5
CDR3 DNA: TGTGCCAGCAGCTTCGGACTAGCGGGAACCTACGAGCAGTACTTC; CDR3 protein: CASSFGLAGTYEQYF; V gene: TRBV7-2; D gene: TRBD2; clone size: .; J gene: TRBJ2-7
CDR3 DNA: TGCGCCAGCAGCTTGGAGATGCACCCCACAGATACGCAGTATTTT; CDR3 protein: CASSLEMHPTDTQYF; V gene: TRBV5-1; D gene: .; clone size: .; J gene: TRBJ2-3
CDR3 DNA: TGTGCCAGCAGTAAATATGGACCCGGAAGCAATCAGCCCCAGCATTTT; CDR3 protein: CASSKYGPGSNQPQHF; V gene: TRBV2; D gene: .; clone size: .; J gene: TRBJ1-5
CDR3 DNA: TGTGCCAGCAGCTTAGGTCTAGCAAGTGAGCAGTTCTTC; CDR3 protein: CASSLGLASEQFF; V gene: TRBV7-3; D gene: .; clone size: .; J gene: TRBJ2-1
CDR3 DNA: TGCGCCAGCAGCTTGAAACAGGGGCAAGAGACCCAGTACTTC; CDR3 protein: CASSLKQGQETQYF; V gene: TRBV5-1; D gene: TRBD1; clone size: .; J gene: TRBJ2-5
CDR3 DNA: TGTGCCAGCAGTGAGGGCGCGCGGGAGACCCAGTACTTC; CDR3 protein: CASSEGARETQYF; V gene: TRBV2; D gene: .; clone size: once; J gene: TRBJ2-5
CDR3 DNA: TGCGCCAGCAGCTTCGATAGCAATCAGCCCCAGCATTTT; CDR3 protein: CASSFDSNQPQHF; V gene: TRBV5-1; D gene: .; clone size: .; J gene: TRBJ1-5
CDR3 DNA: TGTGCCAGCAGCCCTCCTCTCCACGAGCAGTACTTC; CDR3 protein: CASSPPLHEQYF; V gene: TRBV14; D gene: .; clone size: once; J gene: TRBJ2-7
CDR3 DNA: TGTGCCAGCAGCCAAACCGGACAGGGGGGTTTGGACACTGAAGCTTTCTTT; CDR3 protein: CASSQTGQGGLDTEAFF; V gene: TRBV4-2; D gene: TRBD1; clone size: once; J gene: TRBJ1-1
CDR3 DNA: TGCGCCAGCAGCCAAGTAGGCCGGGCGCGCACTGAAGCTTTCTTT; CDR3 protein: CASSQVGRARTEAFF; V gene: TRBV4-1; D gene: .; clone size: .; J gene: TRBJ1-1
CDR3 DNA: TGTGCCAGCAGTTTAACCGGGACAGGGGGGTTTACCTCCTACAATGAGCAGTTCTTC; CDR3 protein: CASSLTGTGGFTSYNEQFF; V gene: TRBV27; D gene: TRBD1; clone size: once; J gene: TRBJ2-1
CDR3 DNA: TGTGCCAGCAGCCGCCCCGGTGATAGCGATGAGACCCAGTACTTC; CDR3 protein: CASSRPGDSDETQYF; V gene: TRBV28; D gene: .; clone size: .; J gene: TRBJ2-5
CDR3 DNA: TGCGCCAGCAGTGGTGGTAGGGGACTCGGTGGGGAGCAGTACTTC; CDR3 protein: CASSGGRGLGGEQYF; V gene: TRBV5-1; D gene: .; clone size: .; J gene: TRBJ2-7
CDR3 DNA: TGTGCCAGCAGCTTTAACACAGATACGCAGTATTTT; CDR3 protein: CASSFNTDTQYF; V gene: TRBV7-2; D gene: .; clone size: .; J gene: TRBJ2-3
CDR3 DNA: TGTGCCAGCAGCTTCGTGGGGGCCCCTGGCTATGGCTACACCTTC; CDR3 protein: CASSFVGAPGYGYTF; V gene: TRBV5-5; D gene: .; clone size: .; J gene: TRBJ1-2
CDR3 DNA: TGTGCCAGCGGGGCACGACAGGGGAACACCGGGGAGCTGTTTTTT; CDR3 protein: CASGARQGNTGELFF; V gene: TRBV4-2; D gene: TRBD1; clone size: .; J gene: TRBJ2-2
CDR3 DNA: TGTGCCAGCAGCACCCCCGGACACAAAAACATTCAGTACTTC; CDR3 protein: CASSTPGHKNIQYF; V gene: TRBV12-1; D gene: .; clone size: .; J gene: TRBJ2-4
CDR3 DNA: TGTGCCAGCAGCTTGGTCGCTTGGCGCTCCTACGAGCAGTACTTC; CDR3 protein: CASSLVAWRSYEQYF; V gene: TRBV7-2; D gene: .; clone size: .; J gene: TRBJ2-7
CDR3 DNA: TGTGCCAGCTCACCAAATACAGGGCTCGTCTACGAGCAGTACTTC; CDR3 protein: CASSPNTGLVYEQYF; V gene: TRBV18; D gene: .; clone size: .; J gene: TRBJ2-7
CDR3 DNA: TGTGCCACCAGCAGAGATCTCGCCGGGGAGACCCAGTACTTC; CDR3 protein: CATSRDLAGETQYF; V gene: TRBV15; D gene: .; clone size: .; J gene: TRBJ2-5
CDR3 DNA: TGTGCCTGGAGTCGAGGGACCCGTTTGAACACCGGGGAGCTGTTTTTT; CDR3 protein: CAWSRGTRLNTGELFF; V gene: TRBV30; D gene: .; clone size: .; J gene: TRBJ2-2
CDR3 DNA: TGTGCCAGCAGCCAAGATGCCGTACAGCCCCAGCATTTT; CDR3 protein: CASSQDAVQPQHF; V gene: TRBV4-2; D gene: .; clone size: few; J gene: TRBJ1-5
CDR3 DNA: TGTGCCAGCAGCTCGCCCTACCGCGGGTATGGCACAGATACGCAGTATTTT; CDR3 protein: CASSSPYRGYGTDTQYF; V gene: TRBV7-6; D gene: .; clone size: .; J gene: TRBJ2-3